This T cell receptor (beta chain) is drawn from a study of T cell repertoires in cytomegalovirus infection. On the study more broadly: It was the public TCR beta signatures that indicated both CMV infection and matching HLA type. Notes on the study in general: Cumulated frequencies of public TCR beta families served to identify carriers of CMV plus the relevant HLA.

Germline loops: CDR1 SGHVS, CDR2 FQNEAQ. The CDR3 covers 15 residues. V was pared by 2 bases and J by 4 bases, with 15 bases between. MiXCR, run by TCRdb on the reads, gives a single entry per CDR3 protein. The sample lists 650,000 to 850,000 distinct CDR3 sequences, almost 30% seen once, with around 14% in the top ten. There are many counts of this clonotype. Its specificity is unknown. Sequenced material: cultured CD8+ T cells from PBMCs, taken from culture after CMV antigen stimulation. The rearrangement links TRBV7-8 to TRBJ2-7; D remains unclear. The receptor was isolated from a human donor in good health (CMV status not recorded). Some clones in this sample may be carry-over from other donors' samples. The CDR3 DNA reads as TGTGCCAGCAGCTTACTGGTGGGGAATATATACGAGCAGTACTTC. Translating gives CASSLLVGNIYEQYF.